Below, 21 T cell receptor beta chains from the same sample are listed, as sequenced in a study of blood T cell repertoires in COVID-19 (dated by TCRdb to 2019 to 2021). Receptor libraries were prepared by the immunoSEQ multiplex PCR assay. This immuneACCESS table, as held by TCRdb, lists in-frame sequences with V and J called but not all clones. Of the missing ones, under half trace to an unresolved V gene in checked studies; the others have no known cause. The sample table contains a few hundred thousand clones; only one count was recorded for roughly 85% of them. About 3.4% of the sample comes from the top ten. The sequenced sample consisted of peripheral blood. The source of these receptors is a woman under 30 with acute or convalescent COVID-19.

The chain has TRBV27 and TRBJ1-3, with D tentatively TRBD1 (6 bases). V was cut by 4 bases and J by 4 bases, with 23 bases left in between. This CDR3 region has 18 residues. CDR1 and CDR2 from the germline V gene are MNHEY and SMNVEV (reference sequence). Here the CDR3 reads CASSSPGGRRAGGNTIYF. As DNA, the CDR3 is TGTGCCAGCAGTTCCCCGGGGGGGCGACGGGCGGGAGGAAACACCATATATTTT.

The rearrangement uses TRBV20-1 and TRBJ2-3; no clear D gene. CDR1 is DFQATT and CDR2 is SNEGSKA in the germline V gene (reference sequence). Trimming stripped 3 bases from V and 6 bases from J, with 13 bases between. This CDR3 comprises 13 residues. The CDR3 DNA reads as TGCAGTGCTAGTCGCGCGGTAAAGGATACGCAGTATTTT. It codes for CSASRAVKDTQYF.

V is TRBV6-5 and J is TRBJ1-2, with D possibly being TRBD1 (5 bases). Between the trimmed V and J ends, which lost 2 bases and 6 bases, there was a span of 10 bases. CDR3 length equals 13 residues. Germline V gene lookup returns CDR1 MNHEY and CDR2 SVGAGI. CDR3 DNA: TGTGCCAGCAGTTACGAGGGAGGGGATGGCTACACCTTC. Its translation is CASSYEGGDGYTF.

This chain joins TRBV5-4 and TRBJ1-3, with 8 bases lining up with TRBD1. The ends lost 0 bases at V and 0 bases at J; junction bases unmatched: 5. Germline CDR1 SGHNT, CDR2 YYREEE (reference sequence). The CDR3 has 17 residues. The CDR3: CASSLGGTGSSGNTIYF. In DNA, the CDR3 is TGTGCCAGCAGCTTGGGTGGGACAGGAAGCTCTGGAAACACCATATATTTT.

The chain couples TRBV27 to TRBJ2-3; the match to TRBD1 covers 7 bases. The junction had 1 base not matched to a gene; V was cut back by 2 bases and J by 2 bases. The CDR3 has 14 amino acids. Germline V gives CDR1 MNHEY, CDR2 SMNVEV (reference sequence). CDR3 DNA sequence: TGTGCCAGCAGTTTAGGGACAGTCACAGATACGCAGTATTTT. Encoded protein: CASSLGTVTDTQYF.

The rearrangement joins TRBV5-1 to TRBJ1-2; the match to TRBD1 covers 9 bases. J was trimmed by 6 bases and V by 1 base; bases with no gene match: 4. The V gene's germline CDR1 is SGHRS and CDR2 YFSETQ. CDR3 length: 14 residues. CDR3 DNA: TGCGCCAGCAGCTTGCAGGGGACAGGGCATGGCTACACCTTC. Translation gives CASSLQGTGHGYTF.

The chain recombines TRBV6-2 or TRBV6-3 with TRBJ1-3; D not resolved. The CDR3 is made up of 12 amino acids. Germline loops: CDR1 MNHEY, CDR2 SVGEGT. V was trimmed by 2 bases and J by 4 bases, leaving 3 bases between them. DNA of the CDR3: TGTGCCAGCAGTTACCTGGGAAACACCATATATTTT. It specifies CASSYLGNTIYF.

The sample holds one count of this clone. J is TRBJ2-7 and V is TRBV18; 8 nucleotides align to TRBD2. Germline lookup yields CDR1 KGHSH and CDR2 LQKENI. This CDR3 has 13 residues. With 0 bases clipped from V and 9 bases from J, the junction kept 4 bases outside the gene matches. CDR3 in amino acids: CASSPPLAGWQYF. DNA for the CDR3: TGTGCCAGCTCACCACCCTTAGCGGGATGGCAGTACTTC.

The chain joins TRBV28 to TRBJ1-4; 7 nucleotides agree with TRBD1. The V gene's germline CDR1 is MDHEN and CDR2 SYDVKM. The length of the CDR3 is 16 residues. J gave up 6 bases and V 5 bases, and 12 bases lay outside the gene matches. CDR3 coding DNA: TGTGCCAGCAGTACACATTACAGGGGCCAGGATGAAAAACTGTTTTTT. It yields the protein CASSTHYRGQDEKLFF. Supplemented by reference TRBV28 and TRBJ1-4, the full variable domain reads DVKVTQSSRYLVKRTGEKVFLECVQDMDHENMFWYRQDPGLGLRLIYFSYDVKMKEKGDIPEGYSVSREKKERFSLILESASTNQTSMYLCASSTHYRGQDEKLFFGSGTQLSVL.

The CDR3 loop reads CASSYTWSADTQYF. DNA of the CDR3: TGTGCCAGCAGTTACACATGGAGCGCGGATACGCAGTATTTT. The chain couples TRBV6-2 or TRBV6-3 to TRBJ2-3; no definite D call. V was shortened by 2 bases and J by 6 bases, with 12 bases between the two germline ends. Germline V lookup: CDR1 MNHEY, CDR2 SVGEGT. This CDR3 has 14 amino acids.

This clone was observed at least ten times. The rearrangement joins TRBV19 to TRBJ1-1; D is possibly TRBD1 (6 bases). The CDR3 sequence is 15 residues long. Germline V lookup: CDR1 LNHDA, CDR2 SQIVND (reference sequence). Trimming took off 0 bases at V and 2 bases at J, with 10 bases between the two ends. The DNA of the CDR3 is TGTGCCAGTAGTATAGATGGACAGTATAACACTGAAGCTTTCTTT. Translated: CASSIDGQYNTEAFF.

The gene calls are TRBV6-2 or TRBV6-3 and TRBJ1-5; TRBD1 matches at 10 bases. The CDR3 length is 14 residues. Trimming took 6 bases from V and 4 from J; bases not matched to a gene: 3. Germline CDR1 reads MNHEY; CDR2 reads SVGEGT. The CDR3 nucleotides read TGTGCCAGCAGCCCGGGACAGGGGAATCAGCCCCAGCATTTT. It encodes CASSPGQGNQPQHF.

The V call is TRBV6-5, the J call TRBJ2-7; 8 bases are shared with TRBD1. The germline V gene encodes CDR1 MNHEY and CDR2 SVGAGI. This CDR3 has 15 amino acids. The trim removed 2 bases at V and 0 bases at J, leaving 3 bases unmatched. Here the CDR3 DNA reads TGTGCCAGCAGTTACCGAACAGGGGGCTCCTACGAGCAGTACTTC. This codes for CASSYRTGGSYEQYF.

V gene TRBV7-9 combines with J gene TRBJ1-5; D is undetermined. Germline V CDR1 and CDR2: SEHNR, FQNEAQ (reference sequence). This CDR3 has 12 residues. V was cut by 6 bases and J by 6 bases, with 9 bases left in between. CDR3 residues: CASRSGGQPQHF. The CDR3 bases are TGTGCCAGCAGATCTGGAGGTCAGCCCCAGCATTTT. The full variable domain, its missing parts supplied by reference TRBV7-9 and TRBJ1-5, is DTGVSQNPRHKITKRGQNVTFRCDPISEHNRLYWYRQTLGQGPEFLTYFQNEAQLEKSRLLSDRFSAERPKGSFSTLEIQRTEQGDSAMYLCASRSGGQPQHFGDGTRLSIL.

The chain joins TRBV4-1 to TRBJ1-2; 12 positions match TRBD1. Germline CDR1 MGHRA, CDR2 YSYEKL. The J segment lost 0 bases and the V segment lost 0 bases, leaving 5 bases of the junction unmatched. The CDR3 length is 18 residues. CDR3: CASSQDGTGGAANYGYTF. The CDR3 DNA is TGCGCCAGCAGCCAAGACGGGACAGGGGGCGCCGCTAACTATGGCTACACCTTC.

This chain links TRBV10-2 with TRBJ2-3; possibly TRBD1 for D (7 bases). The CDR3 extends over 15 amino acids. The V end lost 3 bases, the J end lost 4 bases, and 14 bases lay between the germline ends. Germline lookup yields CDR1 WSHSY and CDR2 SAAADI. CDR3 nucleotides: TGCGCCAGCAGTGATGCCAGGGGGGCAGCAGATACGCAGTATTTT. Its protein product is CASSDARGAADTQYF.

The rearrangement uses TRBV18 and TRBJ2-4; D is possibly TRBD1 (5 bases). V was cut by 7 bases and J by 1 base, with 17 bases left in between. Germline loops: CDR1 KGHSH, CDR2 LQKENI. This CDR3 region has 16 residues. The chain's CDR3 is CASFTTGAEAKNIQYF. CDR3 nucleotides: TGTGCCAGCTTTACTACAGGAGCCGAGGCCAAAAACATTCAGTACTTC. The variable domain in full, with the rest retrieved from reference TRBV18 and TRBJ2-4, is NAGVMQNPRHLVRRRGQEARLRCSPMKGHSHVYWYRQLPEEGLKFMVYLQKENIIDESGMPKERFSAEFPKEGPSILRIQQVVRGDSAAYFCASFTTGAEAKNIQYFGAGTRLSVL.

This chain links TRBV6-5 with TRBJ1-2; tentative D call: TRBD1 (6 bases). Germline CDR1 and CDR2: MNHEY and SVGAGI. This CDR3 has 15 residues. V was shortened by 2 bases and J by 2 bases, with 12 bases between the two germline ends. CDR3 amino acids: CASSYQGQGNYGYTF. Here the CDR3 DNA reads TGTGCCAGCAGTTACCAAGGGCAGGGGAACTATGGCTACACCTTC.

The CDR3 bases are TGTGCCAGCAGCCAAGGGGTTGCGGCCTACGAGCAGTACTTC. This encodes CASSQGVAAYEQYF. The chain recombines TRBV4-2 with TRBJ2-7; D gene ambiguous. Germline CDR1 and CDR2: LGHNA and YNFKEQ. Trimming left V 1 base short and J 2 bases short, with 9 bases between. The CDR3 has 14 residues.

The rearrangement joins TRBV3-1 (or the pseudogene TRBV3-2) to TRBJ1-3, with D tentatively TRBD1 (6 bases). This CDR3 is 16 amino acids long. V was clipped by 2 bases and J by 1 base, with 12 bases between them. From germline, CDR1 is LGHDT and CDR2 YNNKEL (reference sequence). The CDR3: CASSQRLDRSGNTIYF. The DNA for the CDR3 is TGTGCCAGCAGCCAAAGATTAGACAGGTCTGGAAACACCATATATTTT.

This clone has ten or more counts. The chain combines TRBV11-3 with TRBJ2-1; 11 nucleotides align to TRBD1. The V segment lost 3 bases and the J segment 8 bases; nucleotides outside the gene matches: 9. The CDR3 runs 16 residues. In germline, CDR1 is SGHNT, CDR2 YENEEA. CDR3 residues: CASSFDGQGALDEQFF. Written as DNA, the CDR3 is TGTGCCAGCAGCTTTGACGGACAGGGGGCGTTGGATGAGCAGTTCTTC. Full variable domain (remainder filled in from reference TRBV11-3 and TRBJ2-1): EAGVVQSPRYKIIEKKQPVAFWCNPISGHNTLYWYLQNLGQGPELLIRYENEEAVDDSQLPKDRFSAERLKGVDSTLKIQPAELGDSAVYLCASSFDGQGALDEQFFGPGTRLTVL.